This T cell receptor beta chain stems from a study of radiotherapy plus CTLA-4 blockade in lung cancer. Overall study context: Among patients, about 20% showed objective responses, and 30% to 40% had disease control. The study's findings and limits: Among reported predictors of response, early blood T cell clone dynamics with interferon-beta performed best.

The table came from immunoSEQ multiplex PCR; TCRdb's copy has only in-frame clones and leaves some out. The profile covers about 87,000 clones, with approximately 86% appearing a single time and approximately 15% taken by the ten largest. Of note for this clone: No antigen is known for it.

The CDR3 runs 16 residues. Germline CDR1 is SGHAT and CDR2 is FQNNGV. Germline trimming cut 8 bases from V and 3 bases from J; bases unmatched to any gene: 13. The chain carries TRBV11-2 and TRBJ1-2; TRBD1 agrees at 9 bases. The sequences come from peripheral blood, collected from a patient treated with radiotherapy plus ipilimumab. The clonotype comes from a human donor with non-small cell lung cancer that progressed on radiotherapy plus ipilimumab. CDR3 region: CASDFRDRAGHYGYTF. In DNA form, the CDR3 reads TGTGCCAGCGACTTCCGGGACAGGGCAGGGCACTATGGCTACACCTTC.